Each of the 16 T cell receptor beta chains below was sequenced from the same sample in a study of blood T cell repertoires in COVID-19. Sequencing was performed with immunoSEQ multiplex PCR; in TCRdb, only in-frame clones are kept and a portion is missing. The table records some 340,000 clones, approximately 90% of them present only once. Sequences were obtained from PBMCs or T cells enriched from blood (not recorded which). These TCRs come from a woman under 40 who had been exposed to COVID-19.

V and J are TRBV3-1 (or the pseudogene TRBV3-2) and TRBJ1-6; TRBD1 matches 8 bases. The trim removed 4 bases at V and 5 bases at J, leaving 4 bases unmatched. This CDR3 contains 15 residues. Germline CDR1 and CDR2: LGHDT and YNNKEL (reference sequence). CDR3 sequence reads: CASSPGGRNNSPLHF. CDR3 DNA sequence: TGTGCCAGCAGCCCAGGGGGCAGGAATAATTCACCCCTCCACTTT.

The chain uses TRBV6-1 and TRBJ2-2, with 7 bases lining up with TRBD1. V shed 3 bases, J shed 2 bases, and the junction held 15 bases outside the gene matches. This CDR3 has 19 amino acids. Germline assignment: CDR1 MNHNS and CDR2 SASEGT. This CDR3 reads CASSDTLGTDITNTGELFF. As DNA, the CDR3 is TGTGCCAGCAGTGATACCCTGGGGACAGACATAACTAACACCGGGGAGCTGTTTTTT.

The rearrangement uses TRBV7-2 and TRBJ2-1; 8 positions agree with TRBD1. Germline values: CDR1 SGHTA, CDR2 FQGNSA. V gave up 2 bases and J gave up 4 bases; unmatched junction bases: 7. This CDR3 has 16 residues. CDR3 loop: CASSLSWDRTYNEQFF. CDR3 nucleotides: TGTGCCAGCAGCTTAAGTTGGGACAGGACATACAATGAGCAGTTCTTC.

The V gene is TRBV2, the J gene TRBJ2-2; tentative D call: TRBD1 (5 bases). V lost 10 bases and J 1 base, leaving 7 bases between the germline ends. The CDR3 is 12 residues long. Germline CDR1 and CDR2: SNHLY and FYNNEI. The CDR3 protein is CANGQNTGELFF. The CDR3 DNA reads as TGTGCCAACGGACAGAACACCGGGGAGCTGTTTTTT.

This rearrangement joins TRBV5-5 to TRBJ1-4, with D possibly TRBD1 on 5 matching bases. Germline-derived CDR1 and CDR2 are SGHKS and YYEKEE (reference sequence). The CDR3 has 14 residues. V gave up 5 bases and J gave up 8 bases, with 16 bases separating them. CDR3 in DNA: TGTGCCAGCAGGAACCCCGGGACTGCCGAAAAACTGTTTTTT. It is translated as CASRNPGTAEKLFF.

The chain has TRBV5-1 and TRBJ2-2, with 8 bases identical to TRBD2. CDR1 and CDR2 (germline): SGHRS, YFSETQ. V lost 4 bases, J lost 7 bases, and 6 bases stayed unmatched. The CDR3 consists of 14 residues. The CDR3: CASSIPLAGGELFF. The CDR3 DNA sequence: TGCGCCAGCAGCATTCCCCTAGCGGGCGGGGAGCTGTTTTTT.

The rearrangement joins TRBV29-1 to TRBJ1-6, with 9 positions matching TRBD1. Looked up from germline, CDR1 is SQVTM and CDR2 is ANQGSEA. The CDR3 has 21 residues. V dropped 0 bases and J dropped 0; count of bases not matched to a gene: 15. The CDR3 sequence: CSVEDMGTGTPRSSYNSPLHF. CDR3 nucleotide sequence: TGCAGCGTTGAAGATATGGGGACAGGGACTCCCCGTAGCTCCTATAATTCACCCCTCCACTTT.

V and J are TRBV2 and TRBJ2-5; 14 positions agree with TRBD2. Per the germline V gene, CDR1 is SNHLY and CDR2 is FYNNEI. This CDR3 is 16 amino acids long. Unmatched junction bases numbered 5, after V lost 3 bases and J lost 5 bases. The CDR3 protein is CASSETSGGAWETQYF. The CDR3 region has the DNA TGTGCCAGCAGTGAGACTAGCGGGGGGGCCTGGGAGACCCAGTACTTC.

CDR3 sequence (DNA): TGTGCCAGCAGGACTTACGGGCAGGGCGAGCAGTACTTC. Amino acid sequence: CASRTYGQGEQYF. The chain has TRBV27 and TRBJ2-7, with a possible D match to TRBD1 (5 bases). Germline V gene sequence: CDR1 MNHEY, CDR2 SMNVEV (reference sequence). The CDR3 length is 13 residues. V gave up 6 bases and J gave up 6 bases, with 15 bases separating them.

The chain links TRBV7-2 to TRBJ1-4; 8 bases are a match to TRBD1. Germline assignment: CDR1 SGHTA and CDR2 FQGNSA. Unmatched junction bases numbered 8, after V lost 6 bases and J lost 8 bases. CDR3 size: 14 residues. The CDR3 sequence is CASSYTGGGEKLFF. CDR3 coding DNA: TGTGCCAGCAGTTATACAGGGGGAGGAGAAAAACTGTTTTTT.

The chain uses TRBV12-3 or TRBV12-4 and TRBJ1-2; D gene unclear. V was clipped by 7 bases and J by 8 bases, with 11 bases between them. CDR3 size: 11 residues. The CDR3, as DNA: TGTGCCAGCACCATCCTCCAGGGCTACACCTTC. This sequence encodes CASTILQGYTF.

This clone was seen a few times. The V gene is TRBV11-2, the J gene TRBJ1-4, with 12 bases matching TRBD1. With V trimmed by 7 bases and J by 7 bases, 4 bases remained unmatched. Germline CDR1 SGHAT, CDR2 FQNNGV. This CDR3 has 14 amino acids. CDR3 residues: CASTAGQGAEKLFF. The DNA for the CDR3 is TGTGCCAGCACTGCGGGACAGGGGGCTGAAAAACTGTTTTTT.

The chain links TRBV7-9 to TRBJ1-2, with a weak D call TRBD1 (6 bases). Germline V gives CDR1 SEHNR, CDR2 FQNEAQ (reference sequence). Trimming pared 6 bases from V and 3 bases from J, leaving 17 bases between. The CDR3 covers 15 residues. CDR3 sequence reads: CASSLRGSVDYGYTF. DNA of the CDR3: TGTGCCAGCAGTCTGAGGGGGTCAGTTGACTATGGCTACACCTTC.

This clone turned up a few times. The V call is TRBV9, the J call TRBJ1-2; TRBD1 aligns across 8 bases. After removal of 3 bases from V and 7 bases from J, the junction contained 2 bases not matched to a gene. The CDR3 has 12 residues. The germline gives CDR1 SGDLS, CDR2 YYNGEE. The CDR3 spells CASSDGQGGYTF. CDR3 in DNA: TGTGCCAGCAGCGACGGACAGGGTGGCTACACCTTC.

CDR3 sequence (DNA): TGTGAAAAGGGCGCCAGGGTTACCTCCCTCTTATGTTACTCTGGAAACACCATATATTTT. This sequence encodes CEKGARVTSLLCYSGNTIYF. This chain links TRBV12-2 with TRBJ1-3; no DNA check was done on the table's D call, TRBD1. TRBV12-2 is a pseudogene locus. The CDR3 totals 20 residues.

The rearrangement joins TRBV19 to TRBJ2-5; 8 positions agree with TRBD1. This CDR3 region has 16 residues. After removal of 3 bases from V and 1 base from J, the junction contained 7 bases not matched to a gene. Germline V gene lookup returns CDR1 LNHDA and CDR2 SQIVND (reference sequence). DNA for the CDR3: TGTGCCAGTAGTATCCTAGACAGGGGCAGCCAAGAGACCCAGTACTTC. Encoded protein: CASSILDRGSQETQYF. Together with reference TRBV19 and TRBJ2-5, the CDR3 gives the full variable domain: DGGITQSPKYLFRKEGQNVTLSCEQNLNHDAMYWYRQDPGQGLRLIYYSQIVNDFQKGDIAEGYSVSREKKESFPLTVTSAQKNPTAFYLCASSILDRGSQETQYFGPGTRLLVL.